This T cell receptor beta chain was captured in a study of blood T cell repertoires in COVID-19. Study information: Samples taken during acute and convalescent COVID-19 were collected in the United States, Italy and Spain. T cells, B-cell-depleted T cells, or PBMCs supplied cDNA or gDNA.

The V gene's germline CDR1 is MDHEN and CDR2 SYDVKM. The CDR3 consists of 14 residues. Trimming stripped 6 bases from V and 8 bases from J, with 16 bases between. As originally analysed: Amplification of reference gene primers provided the estimated nucleated cell counts. The assay was immunoSEQ multiplex PCR, and TCRdb's table has in-frame clones only and misses some. That table supplies the V and J calls and clone size; D and trimming were determined from the DNA. The table has more than 85,000 clones, 70% to 90% seen once. The source material was peripheral blood. The clonotype originates from a woman in her sixties or seventies with acute or convalescent COVID-19. The chain combines TRBV28 with TRBJ1-4; D is possibly TRBD1 (5 bases). CDR3 in DNA: TGTGCCAGCAGACCGGGGGGTAGTCGGGAAAAACTGTTTTTT. It translates to CASRPGGSREKLFF.